The T cell receptor beta chain described here comes from a study of cytomegalovirus exposure and HLA in healthy donors. Study-wide background: According to later analysis, the same platform produced the 120 or so validation and several hundred first-cohort repertoires.

Broader study findings: It was reportedly the case that the classifier diagnosed cytomegalovirus status with high specificity and sensitivity.

TCRdb's copy holds only in-frame clones and misses some; the assay was immunoSEQ multiplex PCR. The sample has more than 80,000 clones, roughly 96% seen once. Points on this clone: Its antigen is unidentified.

This TCR was recovered from a woman between 18 and 29 years old in good health and CMV-seronegative. Sequencing input: PBMCs.

CDR3 sequence: CSGSTGVGEKLFF. The CDR3 DNA reads TGCAGCGGCTCGACAGGGGTGGGTGAAAAACTGTTTTTT. V usage is TRBV29-1 and J usage is TRBJ1-4; 8 bases match TRBD1. J gave up 7 bases and V 7 bases, and 8 bases lay outside the gene matches. The CDR3 is made up of 13 amino acids. Germline CDR1 is SQVTM and CDR2 is ANQGSEA.